This T cell receptor beta chain is from a study of CD8+ T cells in alopecia areata. This clone was observed a handful of times. Sequencing templates came from extracted RNA that was reverse transcribed into cDNA. Assay used: immunoSEQ multiplex PCR; TCRdb lists only in-frame clones, some missing. The sample holds 130,000 or so clones, approximately 57% seen once. Treatment: oral pan-JAK inhibitor, 5-10 mg twice daily. The CDR3 runs 13 residues. V lost 8 bases, J lost 4 bases, and 16 bases lay in between. CDR1 is GTSNPN, CDR2 SVGIG, per germline (reference sequence). This material consisted of CD4+ T cells sorted from blood, taken at week 4, from a patient treated with tofacitinib. The chain combines TRBV30 with TRBJ2-3; D remains unclear. The sequence derives from a human donor with alopecia areata. In nucleotides, the CDR3 is TGTGCCGGTAGGACCCACGGTTCAGATACGCAGTATTTT. This sequence encodes CAGRTHGSDTQYF.